This is a list of T cell receptor beta chains from one sample in a study of blood T cell repertoires in COVID-19. Profiled with immunoSEQ multiplex PCR; TCRdb holds only in-frame clones, not every one. Of fewer than 30,000 clones listed, 65% to 90% were seen once; the top ten hold about 23%. Specimen: peripheral blood. These receptors were taken from a human donor in a cohort sampled during active COVID-19. Both conserved end residues are part of each CDR3. A D gene is named only where the DNA matches it firmly. Only some rows state a clone size, as once, few, many or a class for expanded clones.

CASSLGGDKRYQPQHF | TGTGCCAGCAGCTTAGGAGGAGATAAGAGATATCAGCCCCAGCATTTT | TRBV7-8 | once | . | TRBJ1-5
CASSETRKLFF | TGTGCCAGCAGTGAAACGAGGAAACTGTTTTTT | TRBV25-1 | . | . | TRBJ1-4
CASSSGQGVTTEAFF | TGTGCCAGCTCAAGCGGCCAGGGGGTCACCACTGAAGCTTTCTTT | TRBV18 | few | TRBD1 | TRBJ1-1
CASSYPGQRYNEQFF | TGTGCCAGCAGCTACCCGGGACAGAGATACAATGAGCAGTTCTTC | TRBV7-8 | few | TRBD1 | TRBJ2-1
CSSKRQGGEGYTF | TGCAGCTCGAAGAGACAGGGGGGGGAAGGCTACACCTTC | TRBV29-1 | . | TRBD1 | TRBJ1-2
CASSKTGTYEQYF | TGTGCCAGCAGCAAGACGGGAACCTACGAGCAGTACTTC | TRBV7-2 | . | . | TRBJ2-7
CASSLAAGGPYEQYF | TGCGCCAGCAGCTTGGCTGCGGGGGGGCCCTACGAGCAGTACTTC | TRBV5-1 | . | TRBD2 | TRBJ2-7
CASSPREYNEAFF | TGTGCCAGCAGCCCCCGGGAGTATAACGAAGCTTTCTTT | TRBV13 | . | . | TRBJ1-1
CASSADGSSGNTIYF | TGTGCCAGCAGTGCTGACGGGAGCTCTGGAAACACCATATATTTT | TRBV2 | . | . | TRBJ1-3
CASSQPFIQDRRGYTF | TGTGCCAGCAGCCAACCCTTTATACAGGACCGCCGCGGCTACACCTTC | TRBV7-9 | . | . | TRBJ1-2